This T cell receptor beta chain was identified in a study of vaccination and CD4 T cells after COVID-19. Study information: Six males and four females constituted the convalescent cohort, two of whom were Hispanic. Overlapping spike peptides of SARS-CoV-2, HCoV-NL63, HCoV-OC43 and HCoV-229E were used, and cells were stimulated with them.

The study sequenced cultured CD4+ T cell DNA using the Oncomine TCR Beta short-read assay. TCRdb itself ran the PCR reads through MiXCR, one entry per CDR3 protein. The repertoire includes about 3,300 distinct CDR3 sequences, more than 75% of them detected once, and approximately 39% sits in the top ten. Treatment defined: approximately 11-day PBMC culture with coronavirus spike peptide pools or control peptides (ViraFEST assay). ViraFEST grew antigen-specific T cells using peptide pools, then sequenced TCRs. The ends were cut back, 4 bases at V and 10 bases at J, with 17 bases in the middle. CDR1 is MNHEY, CDR2 SMNVEV, per germline (reference sequence). CDR3 length: 15 amino acids. Points on this clonotype: Its antigen remains unknown.

Findings and caveats of the study: Median SARS-CoV-2-reactive clonotypes rose from roughly 22 to 38, not significantly.

The clonotype was recovered from a human donor who had recovered from COVID-19. The sequenced sample was CD4+ T cells from blood, cultured in vitro. V and J are TRBV27 and TRBJ1-6; D may be TRBD1 (6 bases). CDR3 sequence: CASSSHRERGSPLHF. The CDR3 coding sequence is TGTGCCAGCAGTTCCCACAGGGAACGGGGATCACCCCTCCACTTT.